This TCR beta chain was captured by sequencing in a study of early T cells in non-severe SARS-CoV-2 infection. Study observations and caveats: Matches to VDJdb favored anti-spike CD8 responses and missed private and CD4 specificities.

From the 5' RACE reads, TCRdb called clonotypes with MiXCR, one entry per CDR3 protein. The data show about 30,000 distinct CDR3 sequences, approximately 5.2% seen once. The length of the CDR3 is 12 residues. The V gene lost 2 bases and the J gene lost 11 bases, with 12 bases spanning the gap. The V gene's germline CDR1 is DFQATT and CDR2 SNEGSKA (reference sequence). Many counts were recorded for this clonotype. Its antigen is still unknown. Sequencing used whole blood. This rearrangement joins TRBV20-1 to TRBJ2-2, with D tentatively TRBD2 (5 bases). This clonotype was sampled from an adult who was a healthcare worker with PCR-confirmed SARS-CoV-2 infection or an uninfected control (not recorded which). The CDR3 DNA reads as TGCAGTGCTAGATTGGCCGAGGGAGAGCTGTTTTTT. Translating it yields CSARLAEGELFF.